This T cell receptor (beta chain) was recorded in a study of cytomegalovirus exposure and HLA in healthy donors. The PCR ran on 60 Vbeta and 13 Jbeta primers. Only in-frame clones appear in the TCRdb table, and some are missing; sequencing was by immunoSEQ multiplex PCR. Among over 80,000 clones, roughly four fifths were seen once, and the ten largest hold approximately 5.4%. Material for sequencing was PBMCs. This TCR was recovered from a man aged 35 to 55 in good health and CMV-seropositive.

DNA for the CDR3: TGTGCCAGCACCTTGGACAGCTCCTATAATTCACCCCTCCACTTT. Translating it yields CASTLDSSYNSPLHF. This chain connects TRBV9 to TRBJ1-6; the D gene is possibly TRBD1 (6 bases). Trimming took off 6 bases at V and 0 bases at J, with 10 bases between the two ends. The CDR3 contains 15 residues. Germline CDR1 and CDR2: SGDLS and YYNGEE.